The rows below give T cell receptor beta chains drawn from one sample of a study of blood T cells in healthy people across ages. TCRdb independently ran MiXCR on the 5' RACE reads; one entry per CDR3 protein. The repertoire holds roughly 1.7 million distinct CDR3 sequences, 30% to 35% seen once, with over 9% in the top ten. The sequenced sample was blood. These receptors came from a woman aged 25-40 years in good health. The CDR3 runs from the conserved cysteine through the conserved F or W. Fields, in order: D gene, V gene, clone size, J gene, CDR3 protein, CDR3 DNA. D genes are given only for firm matches. Not every row has a clone size; where given, it reads once, few, many or a size class.

-	TRBV7-9	-	TRBJ1-1	CASSEGSVRTEAFF	TGTGCCTCTTCGGAGGGGAGTGTGAGAACTGAAGCTTTCTTT
TRBD1	TRBV2	-	TRBJ1-2	CASRGTGAYGYTF	TGTGCCAGCAGGGGGACAGGGGCCTATGGCTACACCTTC
-	TRBV9	few	TRBJ1-2	CASSTRRGTQINYGYTF	TGTGCCAGCAGCACACGGAGGGGGACACAGATCAACTATGGCTACACCTTC
TRBD1	TRBV4-2	few	TRBJ2-2	CASSQRAGGDTGELFF	TGTGCCAGCAGCCAGAGGGCAGGGGGTGACACCGGGGAGCTGTTTTTT
-	TRBV27	-	TRBJ2-3	CASSSDPPFGSTDTQYF	TGTGCCAGCAGTTCCGACCCCCCCTTTGGGAGCACAGATACGCAGTATTTT
-	TRBV20-1	-	TRBJ2-3	CSARDGLATSTDTQYF	TGCAGTGCTAGAGACGGGTTAGCGACAAGCACAGATACGCAGTATTTT
-	TRBV3-1	-	TRBJ1-2	CASSQVTASGYTF	TGTGCCAGCAGCCAAGTCACCGCGAGTGGCTACACCTTC
TRBD1	TRBV7-9	-	TRBJ1-6	CASSSRTTGGNSPLHF	TGTGCCAGCAGCTCGAGGACGACAGGGGGGAATTCACCCCTCCACTTT
-	TRBV3-1	few	TRBJ2-3	CASSRRQTARSDTQYF	TGTGCCAGCAGCCGACGGCAAACGGCCCGATCAGATACGCAGTATTTT
-	TRBV11-2	-	TRBJ2-3	CASSFPHSTDPQYF	TGTGCCAGCAGCTTCCCCCATAGCACAGATCCGCAGTATTTT
-	TRBV20-1	-	TRBJ2-5	CSANSQGTQYF	TGCAGTGCTAATTCCCAGGGCACCCAGTACTTC
TRBD1	TRBV29-1	many	TRBJ2-7	CSAGGQGFHEQYF	TGCAGCGCTGGGGGACAGGGGTTCCACGAGCAGTACTTC
-	TRBV9	few	TRBJ2-5	CASSVGTLVETQYF	TGTGCCAGCAGCGTCGGGACTCTCGTCGAGACCCAGTACTTC
TRBD2	TRBV11-2	-	TRBJ2-1	CANSSSSGRSYNEQFF	TGTGCCAACAGCTCTTCTAGCGGGAGATCCTACAATGAGCAGTTCTTC
TRBD2	TRBV9	-	TRBJ2-7	CASSVAAGISYEQYF	TGTGCCAGCAGCGTGGCAGCGGGGATCTCCTACGAGCAGTACTTC
TRBD2	TRBV5-1	-	TRBJ2-3	CASSSSGGSVADTQYF	TGCGCCAGCAGCTCTAGCGGGGGGTCGGTCGCAGATACGCAGTATTTT
-	TRBV4-1	few	TRBJ1-5	CASSQEVGGVSWPQHF	TGCGCCAGCAGCCAAGAGGTCGGGGGTGTCTCTTGGCCCCAGCATTTT
TRBD1	TRBV3-1	-	TRBJ2-7	CASSQTGGPLEQYF	TGTGCCAGCAGCCAGACAGGGGGACCCTTGGAGCAGTACTTC
-	TRBV3-1	few	TRBJ2-4	CASSPPDRAKNIQYF	TGTGCCAGCAGTCCACCGGACAGAGCCAAAAACATTCAGTACTTC
TRBD2	TRBV9	-	TRBJ2-1	CASSIGLAGAGNEQFF	TGTGCCAGCAGCATAGGACTAGCTGGAGCTGGCAATGAGCAGTTCTTC
TRBD2	TRBV6-5	-	TRBJ2-1	CASSPTSEAETQFF	TGTGCCAGCAGTCCGACTAGCGAAGCGGAGACCCAGTTCTTC
-	TRBV20-1	few	TRBJ1-5	CSAKSGRNQPQHF	TGCAGTGCCAAGTCAGGGCGCAATCAGCCCCAGCATTTT
-	TRBV20-1	-	TRBJ1-5	CSATGRFFNQPQHF	TGCAGTGCAACGGGACGGTTCTTCAATCAGCCCCAGCATTTT
-	TRBV7-9	once	TRBJ1-2	CACSPTEDSNYGYTF	TGTGCCTGCAGCCCGACAGAAGATTCTAACTATGGCTACACCTTC
-	TRBV20-1	-	TRBJ2-3	CSADRTGIPTDTQYF	TGCAGTGCCGATCGAACAGGGATCCCCACAGATACGCAGTATTTT
TRBD1	TRBV7-9	few	TRBJ2-1	CASSPISGQLKDNEQFF	TGTGCCAGCAGCCCCATTTCGGGACAGCTGAAAGATAATGAGCAGTTCTTC
TRBD1	TRBV7-2	-	TRBJ1-2	CASSPGQGHNYGYTF	TGTGCCAGCAGCCCCGGACAGGGTCATAACTATGGCTACACCTTC
TRBD2	TRBV20-1	few	TRBJ2-1	CSVPKTSGGPGYYNEQFF	TGCAGTGTCCCGAAGACTAGCGGGGGCCCGGGCTACTACAATGAGCAGTTCTTC
-	TRBV14	few	TRBJ2-5	CASSQEGTGSSETQYF	TGTGCCAGCAGCCAAGAGGGCACAGGGTCATCAGAGACCCAGTACTTC